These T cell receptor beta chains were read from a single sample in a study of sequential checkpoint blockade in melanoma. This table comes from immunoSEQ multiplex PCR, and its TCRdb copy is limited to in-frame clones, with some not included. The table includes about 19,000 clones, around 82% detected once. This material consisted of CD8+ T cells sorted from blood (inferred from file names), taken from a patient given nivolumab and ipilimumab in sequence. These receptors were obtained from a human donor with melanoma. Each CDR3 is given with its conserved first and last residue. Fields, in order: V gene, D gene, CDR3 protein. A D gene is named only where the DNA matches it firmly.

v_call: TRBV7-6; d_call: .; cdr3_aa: CASSFEPRGTDTQYF
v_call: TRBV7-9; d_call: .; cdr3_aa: CASLGVSSYNEQFF
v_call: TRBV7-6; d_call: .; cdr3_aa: CASSFGQLYEQYF
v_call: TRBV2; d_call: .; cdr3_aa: CASSVTPSGYGYTF
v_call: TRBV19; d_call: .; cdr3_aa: CASSIAGREQYF
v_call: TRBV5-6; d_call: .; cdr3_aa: CASSLGRWTTNYGYTF
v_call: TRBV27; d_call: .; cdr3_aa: CASSLWGGELNYGYTF
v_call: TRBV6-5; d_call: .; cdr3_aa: CASRSANYGYTF
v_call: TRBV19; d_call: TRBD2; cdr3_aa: CASSPGVAGAYEQYF
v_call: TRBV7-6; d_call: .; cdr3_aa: CASSFEGGNTEAFF
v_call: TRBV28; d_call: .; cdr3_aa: CASNTIDSDNQPQHF
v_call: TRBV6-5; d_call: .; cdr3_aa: CASSTQGATEAFF
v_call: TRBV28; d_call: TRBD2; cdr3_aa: CASRGLNNYEQYF
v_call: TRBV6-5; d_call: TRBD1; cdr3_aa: CASSTSGTGDEKLFF
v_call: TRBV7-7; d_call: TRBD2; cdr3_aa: CASSLGLAGGNEQFF
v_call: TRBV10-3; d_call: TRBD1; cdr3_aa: CAISESTGGISEAFF
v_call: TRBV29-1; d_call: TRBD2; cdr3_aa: CSGTTSGSPFF
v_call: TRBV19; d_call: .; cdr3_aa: CASSDLWETEAFF
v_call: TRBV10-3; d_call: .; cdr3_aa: CAIANRENGNTIYF
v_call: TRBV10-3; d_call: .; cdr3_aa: CAISESGTVNTEAFF
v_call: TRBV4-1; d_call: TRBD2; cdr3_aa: CASSQGGLAGLTDTQYF
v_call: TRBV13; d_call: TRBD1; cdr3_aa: CASSHRGWEQFF
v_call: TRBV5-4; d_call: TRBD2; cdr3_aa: CASSLGPAGGGVYEQFF
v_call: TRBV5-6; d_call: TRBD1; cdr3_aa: CASSLFTGVYYEQYF
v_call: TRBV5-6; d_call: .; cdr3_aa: CASSLSDTSGANVLTF
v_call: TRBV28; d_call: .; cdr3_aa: CASSLGRTGKILGEAFF
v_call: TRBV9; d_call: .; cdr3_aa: CASSVVAGPSGANVLTF
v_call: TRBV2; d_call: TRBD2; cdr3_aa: CASRRLAGASTDTQYF
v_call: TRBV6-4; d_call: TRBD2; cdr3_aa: CASSTSGEVREQFF
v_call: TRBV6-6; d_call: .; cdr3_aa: CASSHDISSYNEQFF
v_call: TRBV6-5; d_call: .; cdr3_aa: CASSYSKAGWTEAFF
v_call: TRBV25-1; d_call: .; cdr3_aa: CASSPEGGGGETQYF
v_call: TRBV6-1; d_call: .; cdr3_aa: CASRGGDIDF
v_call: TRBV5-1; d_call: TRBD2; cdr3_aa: CASSLASGRDEQYF
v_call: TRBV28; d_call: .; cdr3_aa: CASNGPRRYEQYF
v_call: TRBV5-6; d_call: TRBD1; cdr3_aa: CASSYSWTGRTEAFF
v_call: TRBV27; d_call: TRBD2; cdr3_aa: CASRLSGGSYEQYF
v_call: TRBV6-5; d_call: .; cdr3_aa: CASSRQNTEAFF
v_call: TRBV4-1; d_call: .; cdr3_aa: CASSQALTVEAFF
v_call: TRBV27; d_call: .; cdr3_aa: CASNSSPSGNGYTF